This TCR beta chain was profiled in a study of breast tumors, draining lymph nodes, adjacent tissues (dated by TCRdb to the mid-2010s). In terms of the full investigation: The study compared TCR beta repertoires across tumor, adjacent nontumor tissue and axillary lymph nodes from breast cancer patients. The study was designed to assess the relationships and possible T-cell exchange between tumor, surrounding tissue and draining lymph node repertoires in human breast cancer. What the research found in general, with its limitations: T-cell repertoire diversity in tumors was found to be lower than in lymph nodes but higher than in nontumor tissue, and preferential V and J gene usage was observed. The conclusion that tumor T cells originate in lymph nodes was presented as consistent with a hypothesis rather than as directly demonstrated. A scenario in which most tumor T cells derive from the lymph node and then expand within tumor tissue was judged to be consistent with the data. Tumor and nontumor tissue repertoires were significantly more similar in luminal-like than in basal-like breast cancer.

The axillary draining lymph nodes of breast cancer patients were the source of the lymph node samples. The junction shows trimming of 5 bases on V and 7 bases on J, plus 15 bases between the germline ends. CDR1 and CDR2 are read off the germline V gene as SGHTA and FQGNSA. There are 14 amino acids in the CDR3, from cysteine to phenylalanine inclusive. The kept DNA is CDR3 alone, 42 bases in frame from the first base. Sequenced on an Illumina HiSeq 2000. Multiplex PCR amplification was used to generate the TCR beta chain libraries. The amplified TCR beta chain products were analyzed by high-throughput sequencing. In TCRdb, the public reads were trimmed at Q25 with fastp and aligned with MiXCR, with productive beta chains retained. Every CDR3 protein is listed once, alongside the most common genes and DNA of its rows. Within this sample are 150,000 to 200,000 distinct CDR3 sequences, with roughly a third of them counted one time only. The top ten clones comprise approximately 4.3% of the sample.

In its sample, this clonotype was seen many times. The clone's antigen remains unknown. No much larger clonotype is one base removed from it; base qualities were not supplied. The clonotype comes from a female donor with breast cancer. Some clones in this sample may be carry-over from other donors' samples. The chain was built from TRBV7-2 and TRBJ2-1, with TRBD2 as a weak D call on 6 bases. The sequencing sample was made of axillary lymph node tissue. Here is the DNA: TGTGCCAGCAGCCCGCGGACTACGCGGAATGAGCAGTTCTTC. It encodes CASSPRTTRNEQFF.